Listed below are T cell receptor beta chains from one sample, sequenced in a study of vaccination and CD4 T cells after COVID-19. Via MiXCR, TCRdb re-called the PCR reads, giving one row per CDR3 protein. Of about 9,700 distinct CDR3 sequences in the sample, about two thirds are singletons; the top ten hold roughly 35%. Their recognized antigens are unknown. What was sequenced was CD4+ T cells from blood, cultured in vitro. Receptors originate from a human donor who had recovered from COVID-19. The CDR3 runs from the conserved cysteine through the conserved F or W. The order of the fields is J gene, D gene, clone size, V gene, CDR3 DNA, CDR3 protein. D genes are given only for firm matches. Clone size is given for some rows only: seen once, a few or many times, or a class if the clone is expanded.

>TRBJ2-3|TRBD1|-|TRBV6-2/TRBV6-3
TGTGCCAGCAGTTACGTCGTGAGACAGGGGTCAGATACGCAGTATTTT
CASSYVVRQGSDTQYF
>TRBJ1-1|-|-|TRBV27
TGTGCCAGCAGTTCAGGCAGAGCGAGAACTGAAGCTTTCTTT
CASSSGRARTEAFF
>TRBJ2-1|TRBD2|-|TRBV28
TGTGCCAGCAGTTCCCCCGGGGGGACGAGGCACAATGAGCAGTTCTTC
CASSSPGGTRHNEQFF
>TRBJ2-2|TRBD1|-|TRBV7-3
TGTGCCAGCAGCTTAACTACAGGGGCGGGTCGGGAGCTGTTTTTT
CASSLTTGAGRELFF
>TRBJ1-1|-|-|TRBV7-3
TGTGCCAGCAGGTTACAGGGCGCGGGGACTAACACTGAAGCTTTCTTT
CASRLQGAGTNTEAFF
>TRBJ1-3|TRBD1|-|TRBV6-5
TGTGCCAGCAGTTACTCGAGACAGGGGGGTAGGGACACCATATATTTT
CASSYSRQGGRDTIYF
>TRBJ1-1|TRBD1|few|TRBV27
TGTGCCAGCAGTCAGACAGGGATGAACACTGAAGCTTTCTTT
CASSQTGMNTEAFF
>TRBJ2-7|-|-|TRBV24-1
TGTGCCACCAGTGAAGCAGGCTCCTACGAGCAGTACTTC
CATSEAGSYEQYF
>TRBJ2-7|-|-|TRBV15
TGTGCCACCAGTAGAGACCATCAAGAAGGCGAGCAGTACTTC
CATSRDHQEGEQYF
>TRBJ2-7|TRBD1|few|TRBV20-1
TGCAGTGCTCGATCGGGGACAGGGGGCTCCTACGAGCAGTACTTC
CSARSGTGGSYEQYF
>TRBJ1-2|TRBD1|-|TRBV19
TGTGCCAGTAGTATTCCCCGGGACAGGCTTTATGGCTACACCTTC
CASSIPRDRLYGYTF
>TRBJ2-5|TRBD2|once|TRBV5-4
TGTGCCAGCAGCTTTGGACTAGCGGGAGAAGAGACCCAGTACTTC
CASSFGLAGEETQYF
>TRBJ1-6|TRBD1|-|TRBV6-1
TGTGCCAGCAGAGGGACAGGGGCTAATTCACCCCTCCACTTT
CASRGTGANSPLHF
>TRBJ1-2|-|few|TRBV30
TGTGCCTGGAGTGTATGGACCGAAGGATACTACACCTTC
CAWSVWTEGYYTF
>TRBJ1-3|-|-|TRBV6-1
TGTGCCCACGGGCCCTCTGGAAACACCATATATTTT
CAHGPSGNTIYF
>TRBJ2-7|TRBD1|once|TRBV6-1
TGTGCCAGCAGTGGACAGGGGGCGGTCTACGAGCAGTACTTC
CASSGQGAVYEQYF
>TRBJ2-3|-|-|TRBV20-1
TGCAGTGCTAGGCAGACACCGTCCACAGATACGCAGTATTTT
CSARQTPSTDTQYF
>TRBJ2-2|TRBD2|-|TRBV6-1
TGTGCCAGCACGCGGGGGGACACCGGGGAGCTGTTTTTT
CASTRGDTGELFF
>TRBJ1-2|TRBD1|-|TRBV20-1
TGCAGTGCTGCCAGGGGGGACTATGGCTACACCTTC
CSAARGDYGYTF
>TRBJ1-2|TRBD1|-|TRBV7-9
TGTGCCAGCCGATCGACCGGGACAGTTAACTATGGCTACACCTTC
CASRSTGTVNYGYTF
>TRBJ1-1|TRBD1|-|TRBV30
TGTGCCTGGGCCTCCACAGGGGTGGCTGAAGCTTTCTTT
CAWASTGVAEAFF
>TRBJ1-2|TRBD1|-|TRBV19
TGTGCCAGTAGTATTGACAGGGGGTCGGGTGGCTACACCTTC
CASSIDRGSGGYTF
>TRBJ1-2|-|few|TRBV7-2
TGTGCCAGCAGCCCGGACAGTTATGGCTACACCTTC
CASSPDSYGYTF
>TRBJ1-6|TRBD1|-|TRBV7-9
TGTGCCAGCAGCCTTACAGGGGCCGATAATTCACCCCTCCACTTT
CASSLTGADNSPLHF
>TRBJ2-3|-|-|TRBV11-3
TGTGCCAGCAGCTTAGTAGAGGGTAATACGCAGTATTTT
CASSLVEGNTQYF
>TRBJ2-1|TRBD2|once|TRBV28
TGTGCCAGCAGTTTCGCTAGCGGGAGTAAGTATGAGCAGTTCTTC
CASSFASGSKYEQFF
>TRBJ1-2|-|few|TRBV20-1
TGCAGTGCTATCCCCCGGTACAGAGACTATGGCTACACCTTC
CSAIPRYRDYGYTF
>TRBJ2-2|TRBD1|-|TRBV29-1
TGCAGCGTCAGGGACAGGCCGAACACCGGGGAGCTGTTTTTT
CSVRDRPNTGELFF
>TRBJ1-2|TRBD1|-|TRBV28
TGTGCCAGCAGTCCAGGACAGGGGGCTTGGGATGGCTACACCTTC
CASSPGQGAWDGYTF
>TRBJ1-6|-|-|TRBV4-1
TGCGCCAGCAGTCAGAGCAATTATAATTCACCCCTCCACTTT
CASSQSNYNSPLHF
>TRBJ1-5|TRBD1|few|TRBV12-3/TRBV12-4
TGTGCCAGCAGTTTAGGACAGGGATACGATCAGCCCCAGCATTTT
CASSLGQGYDQPQHF
>TRBJ1-5|TRBD1|few|TRBV7-8
TGTGCCAGCAGCTTGGGACGACAGGGGATTGGTCAGCCCCAGCATTTT
CASSLGRQGIGQPQHF
>TRBJ2-7|TRBD1|-|TRBV5-4
TGTGCCAGCAGCTTGATCGGACAGGGGCACGAGCAGTACTTC
CASSLIGQGHEQYF
>TRBJ2-5|-|once|TRBV2
TGTGCCAGCAGTTTTCTTTTGGCAGGCCAGTACTTC
CASSFLLAGQYF
>TRBJ2-4|TRBD2|-|TRBV19
TGTGCCAGTAGTCCTAGCGGGGGGAAAAACATTCAGTACTTC
CASSPSGGKNIQYF
>TRBJ2-7|TRBD1|-|TRBV20-1
TGCAGTGCTCCCTGGGAAGGGACAGGAGACTCCGAGCAGTACTTC
CSAPWEGTGDSEQYF
>TRBJ2-2|-|few|TRBV6-4
TGTGCCAGCAAAGTTGGAGCTAACACCGGGGAGCTGTTTTTT
CASKVGANTGELFF
>TRBJ2-7|-|-|TRBV24-1
TGTGCCACCAGTGATTCGAAGAAGACCTACGAGCAGTACTTC
CATSDSKKTYEQYF
>TRBJ2-7|TRBD2|-|TRBV20-1
TGCAGTGCTAGAGATCCTAGCGGGAGTGATACTTACGAGCAGTACTTC
CSARDPSGSDTYEQYF
>TRBJ2-3|-|-|TRBV7-9
TGTGCCAGCAGCTTCCCGGGAATACGCACAGATACGCAGTATTTT
CASSFPGIRTDTQYF
>TRBJ1-2|-|-|TRBV12-3/TRBV12-4
TGTGCCAGCAGTTTATCGGGCGGCCCCGGCTACACCTTC
CASSLSGGPGYTF
>TRBJ2-3|TRBD2|-|TRBV5-4
TGTGCCAGCAGCTTGGGGACTAGCGGACGTGCTACGCAGTATTTT
CASSLGTSGRATQYF
>TRBJ1-2|TRBD1|-|TRBV30
TGTGCCTGGAGTGTGGGACAGGGAACTTATGGCTACACCTTC
CAWSVGQGTYGYTF
>TRBJ1-1|TRBD1|-|TRBV28
TGTGCCAGCAGCCGCTCAGGGGGCTTCACTGAAGCTTTCTTT
CASSRSGGFTEAFF
>TRBJ2-5|TRBD1|-|TRBV24-1
TGTGCCACCAGTGAGGGGACAGTCCAAGAGACCCAGTACTTC
CATSEGTVQETQYF
>TRBJ2-7|-|-|TRBV15
TGTGCCACCAGCAGAGCAATGGGGACCTACGAGCAGTACTTC
CATSRAMGTYEQYF
>TRBJ1-5|-|-|TRBV6-1
TGTGCCAGCAATCAACGCCTCGACGGTAATCAGCCCCAGCATTTT
CASNQRLDGNQPQHF
>TRBJ1-5|-|few|TRBV12-3/TRBV12-4
TGTGCCAGCAGTTTAGGGTCCGGTCAGCCCCAGCATTTT
CASSLGSGQPQHF
>TRBJ1-5|TRBD1|-|TRBV30
TGTGCCTGGAGTGTTCCAGGGCCAGGGGGGGACCAGCCCCAGCATTTT
CAWSVPGPGGDQPQHF
>TRBJ2-5|-|-|TRBV20-1
TGCAGTGCTAGAGATCGGGACTCTTACCTGGGGGAGACCCAGTACTTC
CSARDRDSYLGETQYF
>TRBJ2-7|-|-|TRBV20-1
TGCAGTGCTAGGAAAAGGGGGAACTACGAGCAGTACTTC
CSARKRGNYEQYF
>TRBJ2-5|-|-|TRBV28
TGTGCCAGCAGTCGGGCCTGGGGGGTAGAGACCCAGTACTTC
CASSRAWGVETQYF
>TRBJ2-7|TRBD2|-|TRBV7-8
TGTGCCAGCAGCATCCGTCCGGCGGGGGACGCCTACGAGCAGTACTTC
CASSIRPAGDAYEQYF
>TRBJ1-2|-|-|TRBV5-1
TGCGCCAGCAGCTTGGCCTCAGGGGAAAACTATGGCTACACCTTC
CASSLASGENYGYTF
>TRBJ1-2|-|-|TRBV20-1
TGCAGTGCTAGAGACCTGGGAGGCTATGGCTACACCTTC
CSARDLGGYGYTF